This T cell receptor (beta chain) emerged from a study of T-cell reconstitution after alpha-beta-depleted transplantation in children. Study conclusions and caveats: Counts and diversity of T cells one year after transplant came mostly from newly produced T cells. Surviving recipient T cells and intrathymic progenitors accounted for some patients' high TCRbeta diversity at day 60. Several hundred expanded graft clones reportedly gave rise to the alpha-beta T cells present about two months after transplant.

This clonotype was seen a handful of times. As yet, its antigen is unknown. The ends lost 9 bases at V and 3 bases at J; junction bases unmatched: 6. There are 13 residues in the CDR3. Germline CDR1 is MDHEN and CDR2 is SYDVKM. Unique molecular identifiers were used to barcode this TCRbeta library. TCRdb analysed the PCR reads with MiXCR anew, one entry per CDR3 protein. Here the sample spans 450,000 to 600,000 distinct CDR3 sequences, approximately 13% being singletons. The sequences come from PBMCs, mostly from graft donor cells, collected 360 days after TCRalphabeta/CD19-depleted stem cell transplant. The clonotype originates from a male patient under 18 who had a stem cell transplant for acute myeloid leukemia, so the T cells may come from the graft donor. The chain links TRBV28 to TRBJ2-5; 8 nucleotides agree with TRBD1. CDR3 sequence (DNA): TGTGCCAGTCTCGGGACAGGAGAAGAGACCCAGTACTTC. This encodes CASLGTGEETQYF.